Presented here are 5 T cell receptor beta chains from one specimen sequenced in a study of cytomegalovirus exposure and HLA in healthy donors. A multiplex PCR was run with 60 Vbeta primers and 13 Jbeta primers. Here immunoSEQ multiplex PCR was the method, and the copy in TCRdb shows in-frame clones only, minus some. The table shows roughly 98,000 clones, with around 74% occurring only once. Material for sequencing was PBMCs. The origin of the receptors is a female donor in good health and CMV-seropositive.

This sequence joins TRBV7-2 and TRBJ2-7; 7 bases fit TRBD1. CDR1 is SGHTA and CDR2 is FQGNSA in the germline V gene. The CDR3 covers 15 residues. V lost 4 bases, J lost 2 bases, and 8 bases stayed unmatched. CDR3 amino acids: CASSSRQGGTYEQYF. DNA of the CDR3: TGTGCCAGCAGCTCGCGACAAGGGGGCACCTACGAGCAGTACTTC.

The rearrangement joins TRBV4-1 to TRBJ1-1; tentatively, D is TRBD1 (5 bases). In germline, CDR1 is MGHRA, CDR2 YSYEKL. This CDR3 contains 13 residues. The germline V and J ends were trimmed by 5 bases and 7 bases, with 14 bases remaining between them. The CDR3 nucleotides read TGCGCCAGCAGCATACAGGTTAGGGGTGAAGCTTTCTTT. It is translated as CASSIQVRGEAFF.

This CDR3 reads CASSLAQGAYGYTF. The CDR3 DNA is TGTGCCAGCAGCTTAGCCCAGGGGGCCTATGGCTACACCTTC. The V and J genes are TRBV11-2 and TRBJ1-2, with 8 bases aligning to TRBD1. V shed 1 base, J shed 4 bases, and the junction held 2 bases outside the gene matches. The CDR3 spans 14 residues. Germline V lookup: CDR1 SGHAT, CDR2 FQNNGV.

J is TRBJ2-7 and V is TRBV5-1; TRBD1 aligns across 7 bases. Germline loops: CDR1 SGHRS, CDR2 YFSETQ. The J segment lost 6 bases and the V segment lost 0 bases, leaving 9 bases of the junction unmatched. The length of the CDR3 is 15 residues. The chain's CDR3 is CASSLASRQGGEQYF. The CDR3 DNA follows: TGCGCCAGCAGCTTGGCCTCGAGACAGGGCGGCGAGCAGTACTTC.

The J gene is TRBJ2-3, the V gene TRBV6-5; perhaps TRBD1 as D (5 bases). The CDR3 is made up of 16 amino acids. The germline V gene has CDR1 MNHEY and CDR2 SVGAGI. V lost 2 bases and J lost 5, with 17 bases in between. The CDR3 DNA is TGTGCCAGCAGTTACAATTCGGCCAGGGTGGGAGATACGCAGTATTTT. Its translation: CASSYNSARVGDTQYF.